A single T cell receptor beta chain is shown here with its context. In this sample, this clonotype turned up a few times. Its antigen is currently not known. Qualities for individual bases were not recorded, and no much larger clone is one base off. The data stem from a study of human T cells and chemical hapten exposure (dated by TCRdb to 2020 to 2022). Context from the whole study: For sensitization, 2% DPC in acetone was applied to an approximately 2 cm by approximately 2 cm area of upper inner arm skin. Patients additionally received weekly therapeutic DPC doses to the scalp throughout the approximately 25-week study period. Patch testing was performed on the upper back with Finn chambers containing 0.01% DPC, and the patch tests were scored after 6 days according to International Contact Dermatitis Research Group standards. Most of the patients in the cohort were female, and the cohort covered alopecia areata with under or over 50% scalp involvement, alopecia totalis and alopecia universalis. Libraries were combined into a pool for sequencing, and differences in TCR yield between samples came mainly from small differences in library volumes within the pool. Peripheral blood TCR repertoire changes were tracked in vivo in alopecia patients during primary and secondary sensitization to the hapten diphenylcyclopropenone (DPC). Patient blood was sampled pre-sensitization (week 0) and at 2, 6 and about 24 weeks after DPC sensitization. Some 29 alopecia patients provided blood for TCR sequencing at one to four time points (pre-sensitization, 2, 6 and 24 weeks).

Inclusive of the bounding cysteine and phenylalanine, the CDR3 is 13 residues long. Only the CDR3 DNA is retained, 39 bases long and in frame from the first base. In the germline V gene (reference sequence), CDR1 corresponds to SGHNT and CDR2 to YYREEE. V is shortened by 2 bases, J by 5 bases, and the region joining them spans 8 bases. Preparation of the library involved RACE. TCRdb lists the instrument as NextSeq 500. Library preparation attached unique molecular identifiers to individual cDNA molecules for quantitative, reproducible TCR counting. For every blood RNA sample, sequencing covered both the TCR alpha and TCR beta chains. The authors' pipeline ran thus. The median number of TCRs per sample was over 95,000, ranging from roughly 23,224 to 700,000. The Decombinator software suite was used to annotate V, J and CDR3 in the TCR reads. Every sample was subsampled to the same number of TCRs (28,000) for the PS versus PT1 abundance plots. TCRs were defined as expanded if absent before sensitization and observed at least eight times at the 2-week time point. TCRdb cleaned the public reads at Q25 with fastp, built clones with MiXCR and kept in-frame beta chains. Merged by CDR3 protein, the rows form single entries marked with the most common genes and DNA. TCRdb's processing, not the authors', yielded these V and J calls. This sample holds about 60,000 distinct CDR3 sequences; about 9.6% were observed only once. Of the sample, 10% to 15% is held by the ten largest clones.

The sample's time point label, decoded: patch test 1, 2 weeks after DPC sensitization. According to the study, the label for this sample's treatment or condition signals: therapeutic diphenylcyclopropenone sensitization with weekly scalp DPC. At each patch-test visit, blood was drawn before the patch test was applied. Eligible patients were aged 18 to 70, diagnosed with alopecia, deemed suitable for DPC therapy, and excluded if pregnant. Total RNA was extracted from unfractionated whole blood collected in Tempus Blood RNA tubes. General findings and caveats noted by the study authors: Alopecia, a presumed autoimmune disease, was present in all patients, so the immune response of the patients might differ from that of healthy individuals. After repeated subsampling, the strength of the expansion versus patch-test correlation and the threshold at which it became significant changed. Patch test score correlated positively with the number of PT1 expanded TCRs, reaching significance at thresholds 8, 16 and 32 but not at 4. No change with DPC sensitization was found in the number of TCRs above 1 in 1000 frequency, and no evidence of global repertoire structure alterations was found. Significantly more large CDR3 similarity clusters were formed by expanded TCRs than by pre-sensitization or healthy control sets, consistent with antigen-driven responses.

This TCR derives from a woman in her thirties or forties with alopecia areata. Some clones in this sample may be carry-over from other donors' samples. The input for sequencing was whole blood, taken in connection with sensitization to the hapten diphenylcyclopropenone (DPC). The chain links TRBV5-4 with TRBJ2-1; the D gene assignment is ambiguous. CDR3 loop: CASSFATNNEQFF. The DNA reads TGTGCCAGCAGCTTTGCCACCAACAATGAGCAGTTCTTC.